The T cell receptor (beta chain) described here comes from a study of Ad26.COV2.S vaccination and SARS-CoV-2 variants. Points from the study as a whole: Analyses that measured TCR breadth and depth may have underestimated total T cell responses.

This sample's treatment: approximately 18 received Ad26.COV2.S at low or high dose, single or two shots; roughly 5 received placebo; per-sample allocation not given. The study sampled participants on day 63 after the first vaccine or placebo injection. A remark on this clone: Its cognate antigen is unknown.

V dropped 3 bases and J dropped 0 bases, with 9 bases sitting between them. This CDR3 is built from 15 residues. Germline V lookup: CDR1 MNHEY, CDR2 SVGEGT. Clones were sequenced by immunoSEQ multiplex PCR, and TCRdb holds only the in-frame ones, with some missing. The sample holds about 350,000 clones, roughly 89% seen once. The TCR sequence derives from a person aged 18 to 59 who received the Ad26.COV2.S COVID-19 vaccine or a placebo. The sample in question was peripheral blood, obtained in a trial of Ad26.COV2.S vaccine versus placebo. The chain carries TRBV6-2 or TRBV6-3 and TRBJ1-5; D is undetermined. The CDR3 is CASSYHPDSNQPQHF. The CDR3 coding sequence is TGTGCCAGCAGTTATCATCCGGATAGCAATCAGCCCCAGCATTTT.